What follows are 26 T cell receptor beta chains derived from one specimen sequenced in a study of blood T cells in healthy people across ages. PCR was performed a second time for about 7 to 12 cycles using a sample-barcoded 5' primer and a J-beta primer mix. TCRdb re-derived calls from the 5' RACE reads in MiXCR, one entry per CDR3 protein. The table includes about 640,000 distinct CDR3 sequences, 40% to 45% detected once. Material: blood. All receptors derive from a man older than 75 in good health.

V gene TRBV6-6 combines with J gene TRBJ2-4; D is unclear. Germline CDR1 is MNHNY and CDR2 is SVGAGI (reference sequence). There are 11 residues in the CDR3. V gave up 0 bases and J gave up 13 bases, with 7 bases separating them. CDR3 residues: CASSYSRRQYF. CDR3 DNA sequence: TGTGCCAGCAGTTACTCTCGGCGGCAGTACTTC.

This rearrangement joins TRBV7-2 to TRBJ1-3; the match to TRBD1 covers 8 bases. Losses at the gene ends were 5 bases for V and 2 bases for J; bases not matched to a gene: 8. CDR1 SGHTA and CDR2 FQGNSA come from the germline V gene. This CDR3 is 16 amino acids long. CDR3 DNA sequence: TGTGCCAGCAGCCCGGGACCGACAGGGGCTGGAAACACCATATATTTT. Encoded protein: CASSPGPTGAGNTIYF.

This rearrangement joins TRBV27 to TRBJ2-6; 8 bases fit TRBD1. This CDR3 is built from 15 residues. Per germline, CDR1 MNHEY and CDR2 SMNVEV (reference sequence). V was pared by 6 bases and J by 6 bases, with 7 bases of the junction left unmatched. The CDR3 bases are TGTGCCAGCAGGGGGACAGGAGGTGTGGCCAACGTCCTGACTTTC. This gives the protein CASRGTGGVANVLTF.

With respect to this clonotype: The germline gene is not matched at one end of the junction; a read error may be the cause. CDR3 amino acids: CTSSRLADQETQYF. CDR3 in DNA: TGTACCAGCAGCCGACTAGCGGACCAAGAGACCCAGTACTTC. V gene TRBV27 combines with J gene TRBJ2-5; TRBD2 agrees at 9 bases. Per germline, CDR1 MNHEY and CDR2 SMNVEV (reference sequence). There are 14 residues in the CDR3.

Comment on this clonotype: Here the CDR3 omits its conserved ending phenylalanine or tryptophan, so a read error is the likely source. V gene TRBV12-3 or TRBV12-4 combines with J gene TRBJ2-1; D uncertain. V dropped 4 bases and J dropped 4 bases, with 8 bases sitting between them. The length of the CDR3 is 13 residues. The CDR3 spells CASSSQMYNEQFL. Written as DNA, the CDR3 is TGTGCCAGCAGTTCTCAGATGTACAATGAGCAGTTCCTC.

The chain uses TRBV5-6 and TRBJ1-2; D gene uncertain. CDR1 and CDR2 (germline): SGHDT, YYEEEE. Trimming took off 4 bases at V and 5 bases at J, with 6 bases between the two ends. The length of the CDR3 is 11 residues. DNA of the CDR3: TGTGCCAGCAGCAATCGTTATGGCTACACCTTC. As protein: CASSNRYGYTF.

This chain connects TRBV20-1 to TRBJ2-3; TRBD2 aligns across 7 bases. Trimming cost V 0 bases and J 2 bases; bases outside gene matches: 8. The CDR3 consists of 16 residues. Germline V gene sequence: CDR1 DFQATT, CDR2 SNEGSKA (reference sequence). CDR3 nucleotides: TGCAGTGCTAGAGATCCCAGCGGGGTTACCACAGATACGCAGTATTTT. As protein: CSARDPSGVTTDTQYF.

This clonotype has more than one count but fewer than ten. A junction end diverges from the germline sequence, so it may reflect a read error. V usage is TRBV12-3 or TRBV12-4 and J usage is TRBJ2-3, with 7 positions matching TRBD2. The CDR3 totals 15 residues. The CDR3 is CASSPRGDSTDAQYF. The CDR3 region has the DNA TGTGCCAGCAGCCCCCGGGGGGATAGCACAGATGCGCAGTATTTT.

This clonotype has only one observation. CDR3 protein: CASSLSSGLLNEQYF. In nucleotides, the CDR3 is TGTGCCAGCAGCTTAAGCTCGGGACTCCTAAACGAGCAGTACTTC. The gene calls are TRBV7-3 and TRBJ2-4; the D gene is possibly TRBD2 (6 bases). The end of the DNA fits TRBJ2-7 better, so the J call may be wrong. The germline V gene has CDR1 SGHTA and CDR2 FQGTGA. This CDR3 comprises 15 residues.

Points on this clonotype: The junction shows a germline mismatch at one end, possibly a read error. This chain joins TRBV27 and TRBJ2-7; TRBD1 is a possible D gene (5 bases). The CDR3 is made up of 14 amino acids. Germline loops: CDR1 MNHEY, CDR2 SMNVEV (reference sequence). CDR3 loop: CACSKLGRDYEQYF. DNA of the CDR3: TGTGCCTGCAGTAAGCTGGGCAGGGACTACGAGCAGTACTTC.

The V gene is TRBV7-2, the J gene TRBJ2-5; D not resolved. This CDR3 has 14 amino acids. Deletions cut 8 bases from V and 11 bases from J, with 24 bases between. Germline assignment: CDR1 SGHTA and CDR2 FQGNSA. For the CDR3, the DNA is TGTGCCAGCCTGCCTTCTCATAGCTGGCATGAGCAGTACTTC. Translation gives CASLPSHSWHEQYF. The entire variable domain, with the rest obtained from reference TRBV7-2 and TRBJ2-5, is as follows: GAGVSQSPSNKVTEKGKDVELRCDPISGHTALYWYRQSLGQGLEFLIYFQGNSAPDKSGLPSDRFSAERTGGSVSTLTIQRTQQEDSAVYLCASLPSHSWHEQYFGPGTRLLVL.

The table lists this clonotype with a few counts. The chain uses TRBV5-1 and TRBJ2-7; D not resolved. Looked up from germline, CDR1 is SGHRS and CDR2 is YFSETQ. CDR3 length equals 15 residues. V gave up 1 base and J gave up 0 bases, with 11 bases separating them. CDR3 nucleotide sequence: TGCGCCAGCAGCTTGAAGTCAGAGCCCTCCTACGAGCAGTACTTC. It specifies CASSLKSEPSYEQYF.

This clonotype was picked up one time. The gene calls are TRBV12-3 or TRBV12-4 and TRBJ2-3; 8 bases align to TRBD2. The V segment lost 6 bases and the J segment 4 bases; nucleotides outside the gene matches: 18. The CDR3 is 18 amino acids. CDR3 amino acids: CASSSRAGASAIPDTQYF. Written as DNA, the CDR3 is TGTGCCAGCAGCAGCCGAGCGGGGGCCTCGGCAATCCCAGATACGCAGTATTTT.

This clonotype came up a few times. The chain recombines TRBV7-2 with TRBJ2-5; D is tentatively TRBD1 or TRBD2 (5 bases each). The length of the CDR3 is 15 residues. Trimming took off 2 bases at V and 1 base at J, with 11 bases between the two ends. In germline, CDR1 is SGHTA, CDR2 FQGNSA. The CDR3 coding sequence is TGTGCCAGCAGCTTACTGGGACGGAGCCAAGAGACCCAGTACTTC. Translated, it gives CASSLLGRSQETQYF.

This chain connects TRBV3-1 to TRBJ1-3; D call uncertain. Trimming removed 1 base from V and 3 bases from J, with 10 bases in between. Germline assignment: CDR1 LGHDT and CDR2 YNNKEL (reference sequence). CDR3 size: 15 residues. CDR3: CASSQGEASGNTIYF. Here the CDR3 DNA reads TGTGCCAGCAGCCAAGGAGAAGCGAGTGGAAACACCATATATTTT. Full variable domain (missing parts from reference TRBV3-1 and TRBJ1-3): DTAVSQTPKYLVTQMGNDKSIKCEQNLGHDTMYWYKQDSKKFLKIMFSYNNKELIINETVPNRFSPKSPDKAHLNLHINSLELGDSAVYFCASSQGEASGNTIYFGEGSWLTVV.

This clonotype occurred a few times. CDR3: CASSLQHGGYEQYF. The CDR3 bases are TGTGCCAGCAGCTTACAACACGGAGGATACGAGCAGTACTTC. This chain joins TRBV7-2 and TRBJ2-7; D is possibly TRBD2 (5 bases). V was shortened by 2 bases and J by 4 bases, with 12 bases between the two germline ends. This CDR3 is built from 14 residues. Germline CDR1 SGHTA, CDR2 FQGNSA.

This clonotype was counted a few times. CDR3 residues: CASSPRGATNTGELFF. As DNA, the CDR3 is TGTGCCAGCAGCCCTAGAGGGGCAACGAACACCGGGGAGCTGTTTTTT. The V gene is TRBV7-2, the J gene TRBJ2-2; the D call may be TRBD1 or TRBD2 (5 bases each). Germline-derived CDR1 and CDR2 are SGHTA and FQGNSA. Trimming cost V 5 bases and J 0 bases, with 13 bases left between them. The CDR3 runs 16 residues.

In its sample, this clonotype was seen once. The rearrangement joins TRBV27 to TRBJ1-1; no clear D. The V gene lost 2 bases and the J gene lost 2 bases, with 15 bases spanning the gap. Germline V lookup: CDR1 MNHEY, CDR2 SMNVEV (reference sequence). The CDR3 sequence is 16 residues long. CDR3 DNA: TGTGCCAGCAGTTTAAGACTTGCCAGGAGTAACACTGAAGCTTTCTTT. This translates into CASSLRLARSNTEAFF.

The chain carries TRBV28 and TRBJ2-7; D may be TRBD2 (5 bases). V was clipped by 2 bases and J by 7 bases, with 18 bases between them. The CDR3 extends over 15 amino acids. Looked up from germline, CDR1 is MDHEN and CDR2 is SYDVKM. The CDR3 DNA reads TGTGCCAGCAGTTTACTAGCTTCGAATTACAATGAGCAGTACTTC. As protein: CASSLLASNYNEQYF.

The chain recombines TRBV5-1 with TRBJ1-1; 7 bases are a match to TRBD1. After removal of 0 bases from V and 0 bases from J, the junction contained 2 bases not matched to a gene. CDR3 length: 15 residues. Germline V gene sequence: CDR1 SGHRS, CDR2 YFSETQ. CDR3 sequence reads: CASSLAGQLNTEAFF. The CDR3 region has the DNA TGCGCCAGCAGCTTGGCGGGACAGTTGAACACTGAAGCTTTCTTT.

This clonotype was seen only a few times. The chain couples TRBV27 to TRBJ1-2; TRBD1 matches 9 bases. Germline-derived CDR1 and CDR2 are MNHEY and SMNVEV (reference sequence). With V trimmed by 6 bases and J by 7 bases, 9 bases remained unmatched. The CDR3 is made up of 14 amino acids. Here the CDR3 reads CASSPDRGWRGYTF. CDR3 in DNA: TGTGCCAGCAGCCCGGACAGGGGTTGGCGTGGCTACACCTTC.

V is TRBV9 and J is TRBJ2-1, with 12 bases aligning to TRBD2. The CDR3 consists of 17 residues. After removal of 2 bases from V and 4 bases from J, the junction contained 7 bases not matched to a gene. The germline V gene has CDR1 SGDLS and CDR2 YYNGEE. CDR3 sequence: CASSVTSGRGGYNEQFF. The CDR3 DNA reads TGTGCCAGCAGCGTGACTAGCGGGAGAGGAGGGTACAATGAGCAGTTCTTC.

This chain links TRBV4-1 with TRBJ2-3, with 7 bases aligning to TRBD2. The V and J ends lost 1 base and 2 bases, in that order; junction bases with no gene match: 9. Germline lookup yields CDR1 MGHRA and CDR2 YSYEKL. The CDR3 has 17 residues. In nucleotides, the CDR3 is TGCGCCAGCAGCCAAGTTACGCGGGGGAGTTTCACAGATACGCAGTATTTT. It specifies CASSQVTRGSFTDTQYF.

This clonotype was recorded many times. This chain uses TRBV29-1 with TRBJ2-4; TRBD2 matches 7 bases. The CDR3 spans 13 residues. Germline V gives CDR1 SQVTM, CDR2 ANQGSEA. After removal of 4 bases from V and 8 bases from J, the junction contained 8 bases not matched to a gene. The CDR3: CSVVMPGRDIQYF. CDR3 DNA: TGCAGCGTTGTTATGCCAGGGAGGGACATTCAGTACTTC.

The genes are TRBV18 and TRBJ2-6; D is possibly TRBD1 or TRBD2 (5 bases each). The length of the CDR3 is 19 residues. V was clipped by 0 bases and J by 0 bases, with 15 bases between them. The germline gives CDR1 KGHSH, CDR2 LQKENI. The CDR3: CASSPPKGPEGSGANVLTF. In DNA form, the CDR3 reads TGTGCCAGCTCACCACCGAAGGGACCCGAGGGCTCTGGGGCCAACGTCCTGACTTTC.

As concerns this clonotype: The germline gene is not matched at one end of the junction; a read error may be the cause. The chain has TRBV7-2 and TRBJ2-3; maybe TRBD2 (6 bases). Germline V gives CDR1 SGHTA, CDR2 FQGNSA. CDR3 length: 14 amino acids. CDR3: CASSSAGLVDMQYF. For the CDR3, the DNA is TGTGCCAGCAGCTCAGCGGGCCTGGTGGATATGCAGTATTTT.